Sequencing of this TCR beta chain was carried out in a study of T cell responses to AZD1222 COVID-19 vaccine. In the case of this clone: The antigen remains unidentified.

Assay: immunoSEQ multiplex PCR; the TCRdb copy retains only in-frame clones and omits some. Among roughly 67,000 clones listed, 70% to 90% were seen once. Overall study results and limits: Baseline seropositivity occurred in only a handful of AZD1222 recipients.

The V end lost 7 bases, the J end lost 0 bases, and 13 bases lay between the germline ends. Germline V gene lookup returns CDR1 MNHEY and CDR2 SVGAGI. The CDR3 contains 15 residues. The rearrangement links TRBV6-5 to TRBJ1-3; perhaps TRBD1 as D (6 bases). The specimen was peripheral blood, collected on day 0 of AZD1222 vaccination. This TCR derives from an adult in good health. In DNA, the CDR3 is TGTGCCAGCAACCTGTGGACAGACTCTGGAAACACCATATATTTT. Translating gives CASNLWTDSGNTIYF.